This is a list of T cell receptor beta chains from one sample in a study of T-cell memory formation after mild COVID-19. TCRdb passed the 5' RACE reads through MiXCR, listing each CDR3 protein once. The sample lists 350,000 or so distinct CDR3 sequences; around a fifth were seen once. Specimen: PBMCs or a T cell subset sorted from them (not recorded which). The receptor source for this set is a man younger than 30 who had mild COVID-19 (a few samples of this study predate the infection). Cell type and time point are not known. Each CDR3 is given with its conserved first and last residue. A D gene is named only where the DNA matches it firmly. The size field is filled for only some rows; it gives once, few, many or a size class.

j_call v_call cdr3_length d_call clone_size cdr3_aa cdr3_nt
TRBJ2-2 TRBV6-5 15 NA NA CASRRDPLNTGELFF TGTGCCAGCAGGCGGGACCCACTGAACACCGGGGAGCTGTTTTTT
TRBJ1-5 TRBV20-1 16 NA NA CSARSAVSVGGQPQHF TGCAGTGCTAGATCGGCGGTTTCCGTGGGCGGTCAGCCCCAGCATTTT
TRBJ2-1 TRBV24-1 13 NA NA CATSPGGYNEQFF TGTGCCACCAGTCCCGGCGGTTACAATGAGCAGTTCTTC
TRBJ2-3 TRBV10-1 15 NA few CASSEFQASTDTQYF TGCGCCAGCAGTGAGTTCCAGGCTAGCACAGATACGCAGTATTTT
TRBJ2-1 TRBV7-2 14 NA few CASSPGGPMNEQFF TGTGCCAGCAGCCCGGGGGGCCCCATGAATGAGCAGTTCTTC
TRBJ2-5 TRBV6-5 16 TRBD2 few CASSSSGAPLGETQYF TGTGCCAGCAGTTCTAGCGGGGCGCCCCTCGGGGAGACCCAGTACTTC
TRBJ2-1 TRBV7-2 15 TRBD1 NA CASSLVGQAYNEQFF TGTGCCAGCAGCTTAGTCGGACAGGCTTACAATGAGCAGTTCTTC
TRBJ2-1 TRBV19 11 NA NA CASLKWNEQFF TGTGCCAGTCTTAAGTGGAATGAGCAGTTCTTC
TRBJ2-5 TRBV7-2 13 TRBD1 few CASTQGVVETQYF TGTGCCAGCACCCAGGGGGTTGTGGAGACCCAGTACTTC
TRBJ2-3 TRBV7-9 14 NA few CASSPLWRTDTQYF TGTGCCAGCAGCCCGCTCTGGCGCACAGATACGCAGTATTTT
TRBJ2-3 TRBV7-3 16 TRBD2 NA CASSPIAGWSADTQYF TGTGCCAGCAGCCCTATAGCGGGGTGGAGCGCGGATACGCAGTATTTT
TRBJ2-5 TRBV20-1 14 NA few CSAGGRGGKETQYF TGCAGTGCTGGGGGACGAGGGGGTAAAGAGACCCAGTACTTC
TRBJ2-5 TRBV5-1 15 TRBD1 few CASSRGDRGGETQYF TGCGCCAGCAGCCGAGGAGACAGGGGTGGGGAGACCCAGTACTTC
TRBJ1-1 TRBV3-1 13 NA NA CASSQHLGTEAFF TGTGCCAGCAGCCAACATCTAGGCACTGAAGCTTTCTTT
TRBJ2-1 TRBV7-2 14 TRBD1 NA CASSSGTGIGEQFF TGTGCCAGCAGCTCCGGGACAGGAATCGGTGAGCAGTTCTTC
TRBJ2-3 TRBV10-2 14 TRBD2 NA CASQTSGFTDTQYF TGCGCCAGCCAGACTAGCGGGTTCACAGATACGCAGTATTTT
TRBJ1-2 TRBV30 14 NA few CAWSVKRWFGGYTF TGTGCCTGGAGCGTAAAGAGATGGTTCGGTGGCTACACCTTC
TRBJ1-5 TRBV5-1 14 NA NA CASSLGPVSQPQHF TGCGCCAGCAGCTTGGGTCCAGTGTCCCAGCCCCAGCATTTT
TRBJ2-3 TRBV11-2 16 NA NA CASSLVSWSRTDTQYF TGTGCCAGCAGCTTAGTGAGCTGGTCGAGGACAGATACGCAGTATTTT
TRBJ2-1 TRBV7-2 13 NA many CASSLPPAGEQFF TGTGCCAGCAGCTTGCCGCCAGCGGGTGAGCAGTTCTTC
TRBJ1-5 TRBV6-2/TRBV6-3 15 NA few CASKGWGHDNQPQHF TGTGCCAGCAAAGGTTGGGGCCACGACAATCAGCCCCAGCATTTT
TRBJ1-1 TRBV7-9 14 TRBD1 few CASSLGQGGLEAFF TGTGCCAGCAGCTTGGGACAGGGTGGTTTGGAAGCTTTCTTT
TRBJ2-4 TRBV9 14 NA few CASSVDTGKNIQYF TGTGCCAGCAGCGTAGATACGGGGAAAAACATTCAGTACTTC
TRBJ2-5 TRBV20-1 13 NA NA CSARVTGQETQYF TGCAGTGCTAGAGTGACGGGCCAAGAGACCCAGTACTTC
TRBJ2-5 TRBV3-1 14 NA few CASSQDLVQETQYF TGTGCCAGCAGCCAAGATCTGGTCCAAGAGACCCAGTACTTC
TRBJ1-5 TRBV7-3 13 NA NA CASSLTVNQHQHF TGTGCCAGCAGCTTAACCGTAAATCAGCACCAGCATTTT
TRBJ1-2 TRBV4-1 15 NA few CASSQGSKPNYGYTF TGCGCCAGCAGCCAAGGGTCCAAACCTAACTATGGCTACACCTTC
TRBJ2-7 TRBV7-8 15 TRBD1 few CASSVGQGGSYEQYF TGTGCCAGCAGCGTGGGACAGGGTGGCTCCTACGAGCAGTACTTC
TRBJ2-7 TRBV5-1 14 NA NA CASAVSPSRVEQYF TGCGCCAGCGCCGTCTCACCTTCCCGCGTCGAGCAGTACTTC
TRBJ2-2 TRBV4-1 19 NA few CASSQGPLKSPSTTGELFF TGCGCCAGCAGCCAAGGTCCTCTGAAGTCCCCCTCAACCACCGGGGAGCTGTTTTTT
TRBJ2-2 TRBV2 14 NA NA CASSGFSNTGELFF TGTGCCAGCAGTGGATTTAGCAACACCGGGGAGCTGTTTTTT
TRBJ2-5 TRBV29-1 13 NA NA CSVSGVRGETQYF TGCAGCGTTTCAGGGGTCAGGGGCGAGACCCAGTACTTC
TRBJ2-5 TRBV15 15 TRBD1 NA CATSRDRGLQETQYF TGTGCCACCAGCAGAGACAGGGGGCTCCAAGAGACCCAGTACTTC
TRBJ1-1 TRBV7-2 13 NA NA CASSSSGDTEAFF TGTGCCAGCAGCTCATCAGGGGACACTGAAGCTTTCTTT
TRBJ2-3 TRBV5-1 15 TRBD2 once CASSLALAGGHTQYF TGCGCCAGCAGCTTGGCGCTAGCGGGGGGTCATACGCAGTATTTT
TRBJ1-2 TRBV29-1 13 NA few CSVGSWELYGYTF TGCAGCGTTGGGAGTTGGGAGCTATATGGCTACACCTTC
TRBJ1-5 TRBV10-1 15 NA few CASSESFRSRQPQHF TGCGCCAGCAGTGAGTCCTTTCGGAGCCGGCAGCCCCAGCATTTT
TRBJ2-5 TRBV5-5 16 NA many CASSFFLLGGKETQYF TGTGCCAGCAGCTTTTTTCTCCTTGGGGGGAAAGAGACCCAGTACTTC
TRBJ2-2 TRBV7-2 17 TRBD1 NA CASSYIPGQGNTGELFF TGTGCCAGCAGCTATATACCGGGACAGGGGAACACCGGGGAGCTGTTTTTT
TRBJ2-7 TRBV28 16 NA few CASRDTGIRLSYEQYF TGTGCCAGCAGGGACACCGGGATCCGGTTATCCTACGAGCAGTACTTC
TRBJ2-4 TRBV7-2 14 NA NA CASSAGDEINIQYF TGTGCCAGCAGCGCCGGGGACGAGATAAACATTCAGTACTTC
TRBJ2-3 TRBV4-3 14 NA few CASSHDRTTDTQYF TGCGCCAGCAGCCACGACAGGACTACAGATACGCAGTATTTT